What follows is one T cell receptor beta chain and its context. Its antigen is undetermined. The data originate from a study of OX40 agonist ivuxolimab in advanced cancers. Overall study context: Patients received the agonistic anti-OX40 (CD134) antibody ivuxolimab. Study outcomes and limitations: Averaging showed that CD8+ T cells had more expanded clones than CD4+ did. At 0.1 to 3.0 mg/kg and by week 6, clonal expansion occurred in CD4+ and CD8+ blood T cells.

Between the trimmed V and J ends, which lost 4 bases and 1 base, there was a span of 9 bases. The CDR3 is 14 amino acids. The V gene's germline CDR1 is SGHRS and CDR2 YFSETQ. Autoimmune disease history or systemic immunosuppression barred patients. TCRdb keeps only in-frame clones here, not all; method: immunoSEQ multiplex PCR. The profile shows 26,000 or so clones, approximately 91% of them singletons. The chain is built from TRBV5-1 and TRBJ1-3; D uncertain. The sequence derives from an adult with an advanced solid tumor such as melanoma, head and neck, liver or kidney cancer. Sequenced here: CD4+ or CD8+ T cells sorted from blood, sampled in a trial of the OX40 agonist ivuxolimab. The CDR3 loop reads CASSPSRSGNTIYF. The CDR3 DNA follows: TGCGCCAGCAGCCCAAGTCGGTCTGGAAACACCATATATTTT.